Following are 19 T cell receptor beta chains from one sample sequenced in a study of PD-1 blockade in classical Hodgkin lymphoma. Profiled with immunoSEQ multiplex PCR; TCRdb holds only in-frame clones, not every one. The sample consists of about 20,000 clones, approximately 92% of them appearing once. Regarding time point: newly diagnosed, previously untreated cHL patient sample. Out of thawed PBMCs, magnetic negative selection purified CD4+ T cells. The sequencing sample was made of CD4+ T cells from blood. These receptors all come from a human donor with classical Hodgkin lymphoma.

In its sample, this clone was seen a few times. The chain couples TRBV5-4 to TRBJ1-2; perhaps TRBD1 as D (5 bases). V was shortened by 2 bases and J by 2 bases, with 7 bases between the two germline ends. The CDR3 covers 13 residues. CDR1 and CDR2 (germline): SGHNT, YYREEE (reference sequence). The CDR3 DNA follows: TGTGCCAGCAGCTTAGCAGGGAACTATGGCTACACCTTC. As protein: CASSLAGNYGYTF.

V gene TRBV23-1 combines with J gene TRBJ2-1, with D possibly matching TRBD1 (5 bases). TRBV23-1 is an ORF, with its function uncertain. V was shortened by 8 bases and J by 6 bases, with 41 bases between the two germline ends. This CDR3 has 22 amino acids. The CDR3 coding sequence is TGCGCCAGCCTATATACTCCCGTATGGGGCGCAAGCAGGCGCACACAAGGCAATGAGCAGTTCTTC. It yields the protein CASLYTPVWGASRRTQGNEQFF.

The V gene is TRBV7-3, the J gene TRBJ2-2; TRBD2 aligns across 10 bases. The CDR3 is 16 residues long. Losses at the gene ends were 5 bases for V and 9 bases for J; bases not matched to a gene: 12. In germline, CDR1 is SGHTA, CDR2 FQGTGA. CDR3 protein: CASSLSSLAGGRELFF. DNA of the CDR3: TGTGCCAGCAGCCTGTCAAGCTTAGCGGGGGGCAGGGAGCTGTTTTTT. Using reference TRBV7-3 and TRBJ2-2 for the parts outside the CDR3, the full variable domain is GAGVSQTPSNKVTEKGKYVELRCDPISGHTALYWYRQSLGQGPEFLIYFQGTGAADDSGLPNDRFFAVRPEGSVSTLKIQRTERGDSAVYLCASSLSSLAGGRELFFGEGSRLTVL.

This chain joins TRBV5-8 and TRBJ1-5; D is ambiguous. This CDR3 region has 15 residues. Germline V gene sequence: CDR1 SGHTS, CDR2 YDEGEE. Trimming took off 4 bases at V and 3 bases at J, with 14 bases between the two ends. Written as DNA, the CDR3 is TGTGCCAGCAGCACCTGGGAAGGTATCAATCAGCCCCAGCATTTT. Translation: CASSTWEGINQPQHF.

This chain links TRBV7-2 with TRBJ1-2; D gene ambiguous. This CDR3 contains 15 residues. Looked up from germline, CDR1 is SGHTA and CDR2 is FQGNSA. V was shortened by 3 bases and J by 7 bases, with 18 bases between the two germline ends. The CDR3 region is CASSFLPGSVSGYTF. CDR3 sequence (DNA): TGTGCCAGCAGCTTTCTTCCTGGGTCTGTTTCTGGCTACACCTTC.

This CDR3 is CASSQKPVTGRLYEQYF. The CDR3 coding sequence is TGCGCCAGCAGTCAAAAGCCAGTTACGGGACGGCTCTACGAGCAGTACTTC. The V gene is TRBV23-1, the J gene TRBJ2-7, with D perhaps being TRBD1 or TRBD2 (5 bases each). TRBV23-1 is an ORF, and what it does is uncertain. The CDR3 length is 17 residues. V dropped 2 bases and J dropped 3 bases, with 20 bases sitting between them.

The CDR3 protein is CATHTGSQNTDTQYF. The CDR3 nucleotides are TGTGCCACGCATACAGGTTCTCAGAACACAGATACGCAGTATTTT. The gene calls are TRBV15 and TRBJ2-3; maybe TRBD1 (5 bases). In germline, CDR1 is LNHNV, CDR2 YYDKDF (reference sequence). With 9 bases removed from V and 2 bases from J, the gap between germline ends came to 18 bases. This CDR3 region has 15 residues.

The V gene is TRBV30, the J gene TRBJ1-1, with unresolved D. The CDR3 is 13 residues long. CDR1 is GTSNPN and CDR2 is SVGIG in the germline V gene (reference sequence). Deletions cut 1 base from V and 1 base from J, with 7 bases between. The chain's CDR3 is CAWSGHRNTEAFF. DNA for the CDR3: TGTGCCTGGAGTGGACACCGGAACACTGAAGCTTTCTTT.

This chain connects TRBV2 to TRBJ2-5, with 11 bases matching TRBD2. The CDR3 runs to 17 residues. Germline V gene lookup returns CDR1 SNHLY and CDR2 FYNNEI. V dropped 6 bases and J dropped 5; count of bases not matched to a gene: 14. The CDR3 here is CASRRLAGGMMDETQYF. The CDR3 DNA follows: TGTGCCAGCAGGCGATTAGCGGGGGGGATGATGGACGAGACCCAGTACTTC.

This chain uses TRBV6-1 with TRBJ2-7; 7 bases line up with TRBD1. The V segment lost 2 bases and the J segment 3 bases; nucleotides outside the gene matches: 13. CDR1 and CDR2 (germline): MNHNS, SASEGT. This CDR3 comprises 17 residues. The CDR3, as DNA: TGTGCCAGCAGTGAACTCTTGTGGGACACAGGGGACTACGAGCAGTACTTC. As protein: CASSELLWDTGDYEQYF.

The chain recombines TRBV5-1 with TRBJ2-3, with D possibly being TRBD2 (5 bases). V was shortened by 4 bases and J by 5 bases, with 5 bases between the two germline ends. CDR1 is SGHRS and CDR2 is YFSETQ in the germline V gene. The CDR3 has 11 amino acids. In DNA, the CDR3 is TGCGCCAGCAGCGCGGGAGATACGCAGTATTTT. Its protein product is CASSAGDTQYF.

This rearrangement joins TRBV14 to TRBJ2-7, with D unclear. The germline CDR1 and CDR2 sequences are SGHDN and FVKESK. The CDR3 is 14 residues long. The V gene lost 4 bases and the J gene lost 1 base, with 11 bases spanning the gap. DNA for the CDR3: TGTGCCAGCAGCCCCAGTTGGGGATCCTACGAGCAGTACTTC. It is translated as CASSPSWGSYEQYF. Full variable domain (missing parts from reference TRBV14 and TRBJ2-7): EAGVTQFPSHSVIEKGQTVTLRCDPISGHDNLYWYRRVMGKEIKFLLHFVKESKQDESGMPNNRFLAERTGGTYSTLKVQPAELEDSGVYFCASSPSWGSYEQYFGPGTRLTVT.

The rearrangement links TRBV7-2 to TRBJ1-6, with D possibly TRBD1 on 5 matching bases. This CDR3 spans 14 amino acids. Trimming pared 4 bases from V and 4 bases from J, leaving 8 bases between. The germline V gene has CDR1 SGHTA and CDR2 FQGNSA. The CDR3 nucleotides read TGTGCCAGCAGCTCCCGACAGTATAATTCACCCCTCCACTTT. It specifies CASSSRQYNSPLHF.

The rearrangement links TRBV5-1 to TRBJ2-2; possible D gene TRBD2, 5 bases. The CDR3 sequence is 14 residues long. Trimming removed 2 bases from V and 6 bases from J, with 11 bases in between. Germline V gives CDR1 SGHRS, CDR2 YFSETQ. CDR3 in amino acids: CASSFGLDAGELFF. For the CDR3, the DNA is TGCGCCAGCAGCTTCGGACTTGATGCCGGGGAGCTGTTTTTT.

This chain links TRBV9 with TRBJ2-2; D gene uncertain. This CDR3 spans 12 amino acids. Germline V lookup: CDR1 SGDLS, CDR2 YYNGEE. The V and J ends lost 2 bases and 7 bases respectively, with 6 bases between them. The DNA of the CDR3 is TGTGCCAGCAGCGTCCAAAGCGGGGAGCTGTTTTTT. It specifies CASSVQSGELFF. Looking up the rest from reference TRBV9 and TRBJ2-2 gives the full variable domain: DSGVTQTPKHLITATGQRVTLRCSPRSGDLSVYWYQQSLDQGLQFLIQYYNGEERAKGNILERFSAQQFPDLHSELNLSSLELGDSALYFCASSVQSGELFFGEGSRLTVL.

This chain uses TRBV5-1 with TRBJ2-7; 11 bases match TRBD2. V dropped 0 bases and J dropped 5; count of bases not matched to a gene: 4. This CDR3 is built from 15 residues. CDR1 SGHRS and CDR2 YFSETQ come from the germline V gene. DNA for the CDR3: TGCGCCAGCAGCTTGGGTAGCGGGGGGGCCAACGAGCAGTACTTC. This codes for CASSLGSGGANEQYF.

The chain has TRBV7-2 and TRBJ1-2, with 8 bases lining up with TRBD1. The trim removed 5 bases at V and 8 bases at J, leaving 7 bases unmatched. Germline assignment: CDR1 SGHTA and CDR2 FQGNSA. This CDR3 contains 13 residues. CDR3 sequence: CASSPSGGGGYTF. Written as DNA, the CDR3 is TGTGCCAGCAGCCCATCAGGGGGCGGCGGCTACACCTTC.

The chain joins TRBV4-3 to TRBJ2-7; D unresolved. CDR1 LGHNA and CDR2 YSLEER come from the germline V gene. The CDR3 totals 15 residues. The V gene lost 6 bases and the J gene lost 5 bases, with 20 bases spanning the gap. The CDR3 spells CASSPTWVGYNEQYF. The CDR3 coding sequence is TGCGCCAGCAGTCCTACGTGGGTGGGGTACAACGAGCAGTACTTC.

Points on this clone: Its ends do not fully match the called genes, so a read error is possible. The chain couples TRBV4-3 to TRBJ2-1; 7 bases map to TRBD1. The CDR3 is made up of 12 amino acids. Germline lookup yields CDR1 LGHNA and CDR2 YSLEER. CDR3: CASSQDRQGRVF. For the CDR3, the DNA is TGCGCCAGCAGCCAGGATCGACAGGGCCGGGTCTTC.